A selection of T cell receptor beta chains follows, all from one sample in a study of T cell repertoires in cytomegalovirus infection. TCRdb independently ran MiXCR on the reads; one entry per CDR3 protein. The data show roughly 320,000 distinct CDR3 sequences, 9.6% seen once. The source material was PBMCs. The receptors derive from a human donor in good health (CMV status not recorded). Some clones in this sample may be carry-over from other donors' samples. CDR3s include the opening cysteine and the closing phenylalanine or tryptophan. D genes are given only for firm matches. Rows may omit the clone size; those that give it use once, few, many or a size class.

>NA|TRBV20-1|13|few|TRBJ2-2
CSAREGANGELFF
TGCAGTGCTAGAGAGGGCGCAAACGGGGAGCTGTTTTTT
>NA|TRBV29-1|12|many|TRBJ2-5
CSVDRLQETQYF
TGCAGCGTTGATAGGCTACAAGAGACCCAGTACTTC
>NA|TRBV28|15|many|TRBJ2-1
CASIPAGQNYNEQFF
TGTGCCAGCATCCCGGCCGGCCAGAACTACAATGAGCAGTTCTTC
>NA|TRBV25-1|15|few|TRBJ2-5
CASSELSGAQETQYF
TGTGCCAGCAGTGAATTGTCGGGGGCTCAAGAGACCCAGTACTTC
>NA|TRBV29-1|13|many|TRBJ2-2
CSVGEGRTGELFF
TGCAGCGTTGGTGAGGGGCGAACCGGGGAGCTGTTTTTT
>TRBD1|TRBV2|14|many|TRBJ1-1
CASSPDRMDTEAFF
TGTGCCAGCAGTCCGGACAGGATGGACACTGAAGCTTTCTTT
>TRBD2|TRBV7-2|17|many|TRBJ2-2
CASSLVAGIANTGELFF
TGTGCCAGCAGCTTAGTAGCGGGGATCGCGAACACCGGGGAGCTGTTTTTT
>NA|TRBV28|14|many|TRBJ2-7
CASSSMSEIYEQYF
TGTGCCAGCAGTTCGATGTCGGAGATTTACGAGCAGTACTTC
>TRBD1|TRBV7-2|15|many|TRBJ1-6
CASSKGQGIGSPLHF
TGTGCCAGCAGCAAAGGACAGGGTATCGGGTCACCCCTCCACTTT
>NA|TRBV19|13|few|TRBJ1-1
CAVPPGTRAEAFF
TGTGCCGTCCCCCCCGGGACAAGGGCTGAAGCTTTCTTT
>NA|TRBV12-3/TRBV12-4|14|many|TRBJ1-4
CASSLAAGNEKLFF
TGTGCCAGCAGTTTAGCCGCAGGGAATGAAAAACTGTTTTTT
>TRBD1|TRBV28|13|few|TRBJ2-3
CASSLGRRTGYNF
TGTGCCAGCAGTTTAGGACGGAGGACAGGTTATAATTTT
>NA|TRBV28|13|many|TRBJ1-2
CASSSDRTYGYTF
TGTGCCAGCAGTAGCGACAGGACCTATGGCTACACCTTC
>NA|TRBV14|14|many|TRBJ2-5
CASSHRDFQETQYF
TGTGCCAGCAGCCATCGGGACTTCCAAGAGACCCAGTACTTC
>NA|TRBV6-5|12|NA|TRBJ1-2
CASSATNYGYTF
TGTGCCAGCAGCGCGACCAACTATGGCTACACCTTC
>TRBD1|TRBV28|17|many|TRBJ1-4
CASSFPTFGTGGEKLFF
TGTGCCAGCAGTTTCCCCACGTTTGGGACAGGCGGTGAAAAACTGTTTTTT
>TRBD2|TRBV29-1|18|NA|TRBJ2-3
CSVDVDASGGPSTDTQYF
TGCAGCGTTGACGTCGATGCTAGCGGGGGCCCTAGCACAGATACGCAGTATTTT
>TRBD1|TRBV19|15|many|TRBJ1-1
CASRAGDRVNTEAFF
TGTGCCAGTCGGGCAGGGGACAGGGTGAACACTGAAGCTTTCTTT
>NA|TRBV7-2|16|many|TRBJ2-2
CASSPADGKVTGELFF
TGTGCCAGCAGCCCCGCGGACGGGAAAGTCACCGGGGAGCTGTTTTTT
>NA|TRBV18|15|NA|TRBJ1-4
CASSPATVRNEKLFF
TGTGCCAGCTCACCAGCGACCGTCAGGAATGAAAAACTGTTTTTT
>TRBD2|TRBV12-3/TRBV12-4|14|many|TRBJ2-3
CASSHSGAADTQYF
TGTGCCAGCAGCCATAGCGGGGCGGCAGATACGCAGTATTTT
>TRBD1|TRBV7-9|16|few|TRBJ2-5
CASRHFPGQGQETQYF
TGTGCCAGCAGGCATTTCCCGGGACAGGGGCAAGAGACCCAGTACTTC
>TRBD1|TRBV28|15|many|TRBJ1-1
CASSPRDRVDTEAFF
TGTGCCAGCAGTCCCCGGGACAGGGTGGACACTGAAGCTTTCTTT
>NA|TRBV12-3/TRBV12-4|17|few|TRBJ2-6
CASSLARTDSGANVLTF
TGTGCCAGCAGTTTAGCTCGAACAGACTCTGGGGCCAACGTCCTGACTTTC
>TRBD1|TRBV7-2|16|many|TRBJ2-3
CASSLVGTGLLHTQYF
TGTGCCAGCAGCTTAGTAGGGACAGGGTTGCTGCATACGCAGTATTTT
>TRBD2|TRBV20-1|15|many|TRBJ2-3
CSGISGGASTDTQYF
TGCAGTGGAATTAGCGGGGGAGCTAGCACAGATACGCAGTATTTT
>NA|TRBV12-3/TRBV12-4|15|many|TRBJ2-2
CASSLTGQSPGELFF
TGTGCCAGCAGTTTAACCGGACAGAGCCCCGGGGAGCTGTTTTTT
>TRBD1|TRBV5-4|15|NA|TRBJ2-5
CASSPPGQGAGAQYF
TGTGCCAGCAGCCCCCCGGGACAGGGGGCGGGGGCCCAGTACTTC
>NA|TRBV18|13|many|TRBJ1-5
CASSPDEVQPQHF
TGTGCCAGCTCACCTGACGAGGTCCAGCCCCAGCATTTT
>TRBD1|TRBV28|12|many|TRBJ1-5
CASTGGDQPQHF
TGTGCCAGCACAGGGGGCGATCAGCCCCAGCATTTT
>NA|TRBV7-3|18|NA|TRBJ2-2
CASSLLPGLGGNTGELFF
TGTGCCAGCAGCTTACTCCCGGGTTTGGGGGGGAACACCGGGGAGCTGTTTTTT
>NA|TRBV20-1|14|NA|TRBJ1-1
CSARRGGENTEAFF
TGCAGTGCTAGGAGAGGCGGTGAGAACACTGAAGCTTTCTTT
>TRBD1|TRBV28|12|few|TRBJ1-1
CAILRAGGEAFF
TGTGCCATACTCCGGGCAGGGGGTGAAGCTTTCTTT
>TRBD2|TRBV12-3/TRBV12-4|15|many|TRBJ2-7
CASRITSGGTYEQYF
TGTGCCAGCAGAATAACTAGCGGGGGGACCTACGAGCAGTACTTC
>NA|TRBV4-1|16|NA|TRBJ2-6
CASSHLLATGANVLTF
TGCGCCAGCAGCCACCTCCTAGCTACTGGGGCCAACGTCCTGACTTTC
>TRBD2|TRBV7-8|15|many|TRBJ2-2
CASSWGRVNTGELFF
TGTGCCAGCAGCTGGGGGAGGGTGAACACCGGGGAGCTGTTTTTT
>NA|TRBV3-1|15|few|TRBJ2-1
CASSPGGTNYNEQFF
TGTGCCAGCAGCCCAGGTGGGACGAACTACAATGAGCAGTTCTTC
>NA|TRBV6-2/TRBV6-3|11|many|TRBJ1-1
CASTNRVTAFF
TGTGCCAGCACCAACAGGGTCACGGCTTTCTTT
>NA|TRBV29-1|11|few|TRBJ2-3
CSVASRGTQYF
TGCAGCGTTGCATCTCGGGGTACGCAGTATTTT
>NA|TRBV15|15|many|TRBJ2-2
CATSREGSVTGELFF
TGTGCCACCAGCAGAGAGGGTTCGGTCACCGGGGAGCTGTTTTTT
>TRBD2|TRBV25-1|20|NA|TRBJ2-3
CASSEYRKTSGGLPLDTQYF
TGTGCCAGCAGTGAATACCGGAAGACTAGCGGGGGGTTGCCTCTAGATACGCAGTATTTT
>TRBD2|TRBV19|15|few|TRBJ2-3
CASSHSGGAGDTQYF
TGTGCCAGTAGTCATAGCGGGGGGGCCGGAGATACGCAGTATTTT
>NA|TRBV7-2|13|many|TRBJ2-3
CASSLAGSDTQYF
TGTGCCAGCAGCTTAGCGGGGTCGGATACGCAGTATTTT
>NA|TRBV9|14|many|TRBJ2-5
CASSVGGTGETQYF
TGTGCCAGCAGCGTAGGGGGGACCGGAGAGACCCAGTACTTC